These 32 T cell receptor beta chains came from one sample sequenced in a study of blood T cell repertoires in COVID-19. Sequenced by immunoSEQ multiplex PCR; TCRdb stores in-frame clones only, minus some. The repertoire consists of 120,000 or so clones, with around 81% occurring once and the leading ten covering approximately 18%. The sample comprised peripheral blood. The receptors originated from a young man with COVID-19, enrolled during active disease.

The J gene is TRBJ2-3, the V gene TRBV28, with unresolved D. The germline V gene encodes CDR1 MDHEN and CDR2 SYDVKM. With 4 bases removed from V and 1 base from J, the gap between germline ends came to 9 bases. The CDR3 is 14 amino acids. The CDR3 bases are TGTGCCAGCAGTTCTCTCTTCGGCACAGATACGCAGTATTTT. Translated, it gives CASSSLFGTDTQYF.

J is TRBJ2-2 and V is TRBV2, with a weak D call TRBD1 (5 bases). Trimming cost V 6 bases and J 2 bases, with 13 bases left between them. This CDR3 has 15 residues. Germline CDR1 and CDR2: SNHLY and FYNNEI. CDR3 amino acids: CASRPDSINTGELFF. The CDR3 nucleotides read TGTGCCAGCAGACCCGACAGTATTAACACCGGGGAGCTGTTTTTT.

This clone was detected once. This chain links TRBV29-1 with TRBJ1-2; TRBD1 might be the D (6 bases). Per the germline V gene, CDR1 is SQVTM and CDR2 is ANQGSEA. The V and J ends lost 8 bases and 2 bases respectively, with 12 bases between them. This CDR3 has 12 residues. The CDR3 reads CSNRELNYGYTF. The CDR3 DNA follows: TGCAGCAACAGGGAATTAAACTATGGCTACACCTTC.

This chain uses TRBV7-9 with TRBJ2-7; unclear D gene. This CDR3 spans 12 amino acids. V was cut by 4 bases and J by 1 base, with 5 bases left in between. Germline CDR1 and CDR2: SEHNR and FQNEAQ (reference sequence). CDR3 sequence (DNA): TGTGCCAGCAGCTCCCCTTCCTACGAGCAGTACTTC. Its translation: CASSSPSYEQYF.

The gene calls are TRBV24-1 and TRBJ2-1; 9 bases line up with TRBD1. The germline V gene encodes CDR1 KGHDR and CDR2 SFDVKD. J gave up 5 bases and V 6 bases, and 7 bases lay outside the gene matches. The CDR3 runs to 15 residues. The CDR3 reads CATSLTGTGHNEQFF. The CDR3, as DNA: TGTGCCACCAGTTTGACGGGGACAGGGCACAATGAGCAGTTCTTC.

The CDR3 loop reads CATSDLTSGVGETQYF. The DNA of the CDR3 is TGTGCCACCAGTGATTTAACTAGCGGGGTGGGAGAGACCCAGTACTTC. The chain carries TRBV24-1 and TRBJ2-5; 10 nucleotides agree with TRBD2. CDR1 is KGHDR and CDR2 is SFDVKD in the germline V gene. This CDR3 comprises 16 residues. V lost 1 base to trimming and J lost 4 bases; unmatched junction nucleotides: 5.

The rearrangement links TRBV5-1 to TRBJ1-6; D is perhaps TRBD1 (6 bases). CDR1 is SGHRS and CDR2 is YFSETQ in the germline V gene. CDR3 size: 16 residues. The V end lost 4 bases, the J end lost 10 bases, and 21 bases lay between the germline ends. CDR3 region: CASSGGGASPFSPLHF. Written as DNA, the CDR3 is TGCGCCAGCAGCGGCGGGGGGGCCTCCCCCTTCTCACCCCTCCACTTT.

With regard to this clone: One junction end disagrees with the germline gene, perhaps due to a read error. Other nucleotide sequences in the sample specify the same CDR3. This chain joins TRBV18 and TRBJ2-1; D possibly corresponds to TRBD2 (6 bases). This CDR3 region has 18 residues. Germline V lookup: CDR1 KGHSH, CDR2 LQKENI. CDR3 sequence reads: CASSPLEVGSGGINEQFF. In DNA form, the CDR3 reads TGTGCCAGCTCACCACTAGAGGTCGGAAGTGGGGGGATAAATGAGCAATTCTTC.

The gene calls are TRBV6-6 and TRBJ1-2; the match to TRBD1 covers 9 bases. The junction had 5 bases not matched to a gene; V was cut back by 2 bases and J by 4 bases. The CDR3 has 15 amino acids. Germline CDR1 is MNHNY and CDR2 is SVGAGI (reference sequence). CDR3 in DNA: TGTGCCAGCAGTTACAAGGGACAGGGATCCTATGGCTACACCTTC. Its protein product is CASSYKGQGSYGYTF.

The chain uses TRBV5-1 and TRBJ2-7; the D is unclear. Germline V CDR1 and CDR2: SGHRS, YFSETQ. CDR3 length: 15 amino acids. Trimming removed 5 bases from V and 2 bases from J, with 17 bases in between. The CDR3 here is CASRFRSGLTYEQYF. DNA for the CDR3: TGCGCCAGCAGATTTCGGTCAGGCCTGACCTACGAGCAGTACTTC.

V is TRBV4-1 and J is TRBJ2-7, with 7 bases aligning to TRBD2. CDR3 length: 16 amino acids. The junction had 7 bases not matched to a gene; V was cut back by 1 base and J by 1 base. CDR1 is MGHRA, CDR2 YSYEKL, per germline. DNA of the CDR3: TGCGCCAGCAGCCAAGTCGTGAGCGGGATATCCTACGAGCAGTACTTC. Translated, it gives CASSQVVSGISYEQYF.

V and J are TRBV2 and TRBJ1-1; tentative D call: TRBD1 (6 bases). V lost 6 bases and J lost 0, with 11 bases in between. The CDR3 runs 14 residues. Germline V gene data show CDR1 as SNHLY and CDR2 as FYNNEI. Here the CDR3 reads CASSPQGMNTEAFF. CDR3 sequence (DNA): TGTGCCAGCAGCCCGCAGGGGATGAACACTGAAGCTTTCTTT.

The CDR3 DNA sequence: TGTGCCAGCAGCTTAAGGGGCATGACAGGGTACTCCTACGAGCAGTACTTC. Protein: CASSLRGMTGYSYEQYF. The V gene is TRBV11-3, the J gene TRBJ2-7; TRBD1 agrees at 7 bases. V trimming: 2 bases; J trimming: 0 bases; junction bases outside the gene matches: 10. The CDR3 extends over 17 amino acids. Germline CDR1 is SGHNT and CDR2 is YENEEA. Full variable domain (rest looked up from reference TRBV11-3 and TRBJ2-7): EAGVVQSPRYKIIEKKQPVAFWCNPISGHNTLYWYLQNLGQGPELLIRYENEEAVDDSQLPKDRFSAERLKGVDSTLKIQPAELGDSAVYLCASSLRGMTGYSYEQYFGPGTRLTVT.

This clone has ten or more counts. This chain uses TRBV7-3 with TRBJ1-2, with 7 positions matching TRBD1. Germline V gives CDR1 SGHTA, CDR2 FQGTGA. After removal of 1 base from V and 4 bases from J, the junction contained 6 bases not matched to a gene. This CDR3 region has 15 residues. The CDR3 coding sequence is TGTGCCAGCAGCTTAAGTACAGGGGAAGGCTATGGCTACACCTTC. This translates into CASSLSTGEGYGYTF.

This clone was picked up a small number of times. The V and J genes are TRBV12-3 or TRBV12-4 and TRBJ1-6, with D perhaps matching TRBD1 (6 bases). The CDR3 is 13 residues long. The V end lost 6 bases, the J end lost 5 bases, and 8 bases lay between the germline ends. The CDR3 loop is CASRGQNNSPLHF. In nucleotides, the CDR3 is TGTGCCAGCAGAGGACAGAATAATTCACCCCTCCACTTT.

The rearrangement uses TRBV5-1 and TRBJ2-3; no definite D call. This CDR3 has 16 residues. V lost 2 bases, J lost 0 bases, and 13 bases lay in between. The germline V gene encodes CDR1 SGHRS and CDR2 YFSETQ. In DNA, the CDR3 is TGCGCCAGCAGCTTTGGAACAATCGGGAGCACAGATACGCAGTATTTT. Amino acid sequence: CASSFGTIGSTDTQYF.

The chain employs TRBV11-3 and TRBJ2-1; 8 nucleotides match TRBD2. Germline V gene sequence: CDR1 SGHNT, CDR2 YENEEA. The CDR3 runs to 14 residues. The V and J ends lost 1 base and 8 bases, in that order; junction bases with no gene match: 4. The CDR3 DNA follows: TGTGCCAGCAGCTTAGTCGGGAGGGTCGATGAGCAGTTCTTC. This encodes CASSLVGRVDEQFF.

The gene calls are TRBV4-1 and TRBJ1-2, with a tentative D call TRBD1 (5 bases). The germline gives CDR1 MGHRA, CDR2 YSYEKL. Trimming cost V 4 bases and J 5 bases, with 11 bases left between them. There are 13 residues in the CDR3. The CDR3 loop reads CASSPAGIYGYTF. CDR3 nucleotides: TGCGCCAGCAGCCCTGCAGGGATATATGGCTACACCTTC.

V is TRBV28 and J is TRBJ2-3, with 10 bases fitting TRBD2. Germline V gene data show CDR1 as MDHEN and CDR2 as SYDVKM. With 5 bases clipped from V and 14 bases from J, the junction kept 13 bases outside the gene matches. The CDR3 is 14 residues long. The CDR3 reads CASSPRTSGAGWYF. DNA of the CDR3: TGTGCCAGCAGTCCCCGGACTAGCGGAGCCGGTTGGTATTTT. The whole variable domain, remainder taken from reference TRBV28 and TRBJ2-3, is DVKVTQSSRYLVKRTGEKVFLECVQDMDHENMFWYRQDPGLGLRLIYFSYDVKMKEKGDIPEGYSVSREKKERFSLILESASTNQTSMYLCASSPRTSGAGWYFGPGTRLTVL.

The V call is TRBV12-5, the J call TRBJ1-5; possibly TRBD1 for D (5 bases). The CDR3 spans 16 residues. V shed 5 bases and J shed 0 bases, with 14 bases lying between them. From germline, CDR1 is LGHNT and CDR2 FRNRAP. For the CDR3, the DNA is TGTGCTAGTGGTATAGCAGGGCGGTATAGCAATCAGCCCCAGCATTTT. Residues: CASGIAGRYSNQPQHF. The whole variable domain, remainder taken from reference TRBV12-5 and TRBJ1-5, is DARVTQTPRHKVTEMGQEVTMRCQPILGHNTVFWYRQTMMQGLELLAYFRNRAPLDDSGMPKDRFSAEMPDATLATLKIQPSEPRDSAVYFCASGIAGRYSNQPQHFGDGTRLSIL.

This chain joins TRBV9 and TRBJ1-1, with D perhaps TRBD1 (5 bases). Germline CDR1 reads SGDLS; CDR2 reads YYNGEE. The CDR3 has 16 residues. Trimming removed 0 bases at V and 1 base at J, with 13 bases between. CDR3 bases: TGTGCCAGCAGCGTAGGCCCCTTCGGACAGAACACTGAAGCTTTCTTT. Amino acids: CASSVGPFGQNTEAFF.

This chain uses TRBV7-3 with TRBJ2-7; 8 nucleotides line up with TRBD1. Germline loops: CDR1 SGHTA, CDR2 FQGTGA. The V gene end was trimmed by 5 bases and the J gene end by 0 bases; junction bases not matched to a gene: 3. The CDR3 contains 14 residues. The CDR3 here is CASSPQGDSYEQYF. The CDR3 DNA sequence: TGTGCCAGCAGCCCACAGGGGGACTCCTACGAGCAGTACTTC. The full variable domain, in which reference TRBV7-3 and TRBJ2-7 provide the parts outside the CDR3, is GAGVSQTPSNKVTEKGKYVELRCDPISGHTALYWYRQSLGQGPEFLIYFQGTGAADDSGLPNDRFFAVRPEGSVSTLKIQRTERGDSAVYLCASSPQGDSYEQYFGPGTRLTVT.

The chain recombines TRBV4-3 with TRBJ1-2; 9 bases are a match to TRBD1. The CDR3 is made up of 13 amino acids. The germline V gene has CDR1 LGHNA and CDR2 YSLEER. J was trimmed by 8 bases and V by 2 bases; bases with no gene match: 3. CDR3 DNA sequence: TGCGCCAGCAGCCAAACAGGGGGCAGAGGCTACACCTTC. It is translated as CASSQTGGRGYTF.

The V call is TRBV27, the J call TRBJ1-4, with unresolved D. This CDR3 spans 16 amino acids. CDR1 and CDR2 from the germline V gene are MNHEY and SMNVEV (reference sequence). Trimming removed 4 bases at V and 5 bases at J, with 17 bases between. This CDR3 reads CASSSDYADGNEKLFF. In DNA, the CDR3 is TGTGCCAGCAGTTCCGACTATGCAGACGGAAATGAAAAACTGTTTTTT.

The CDR3 loop reads CASSLTPGRLDEQFF. In nucleotides, the CDR3 is TGTGCCAGCAGCTTAACCCCAGGCAGGTTGGATGAGCAGTTCTTC. The rearrangement uses TRBV7-3 and TRBJ2-1; no definite D call. Germline loops: CDR1 SGHTA, CDR2 FQGTGA. With 0 bases removed from V and 8 bases from J, the gap between germline ends came to 14 bases. This CDR3 contains 15 residues.

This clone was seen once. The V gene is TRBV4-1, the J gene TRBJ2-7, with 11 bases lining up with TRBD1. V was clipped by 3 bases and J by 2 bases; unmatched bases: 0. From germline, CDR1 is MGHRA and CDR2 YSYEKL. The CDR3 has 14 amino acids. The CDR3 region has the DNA TGCGCCAGCAGCCAGGACAGGGGGCCCTACGAGCAGTACTTC. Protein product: CASSQDRGPYEQYF.

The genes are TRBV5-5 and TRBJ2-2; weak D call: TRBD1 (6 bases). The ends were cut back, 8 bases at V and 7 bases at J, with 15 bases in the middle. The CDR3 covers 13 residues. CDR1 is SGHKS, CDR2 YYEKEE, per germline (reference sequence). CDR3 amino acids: CASDDRLDGELFF. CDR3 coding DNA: TGTGCCAGTGATGACAGGTTGGACGGGGAGCTGTTTTTT.

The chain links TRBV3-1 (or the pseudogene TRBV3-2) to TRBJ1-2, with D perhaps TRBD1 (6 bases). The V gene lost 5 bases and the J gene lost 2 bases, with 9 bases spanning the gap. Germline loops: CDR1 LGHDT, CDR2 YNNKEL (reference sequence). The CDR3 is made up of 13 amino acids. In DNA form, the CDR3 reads TGTGCCAGCAGCGGGGACACCAACTATGGCTACACCTTC. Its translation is CASSGDTNYGYTF.

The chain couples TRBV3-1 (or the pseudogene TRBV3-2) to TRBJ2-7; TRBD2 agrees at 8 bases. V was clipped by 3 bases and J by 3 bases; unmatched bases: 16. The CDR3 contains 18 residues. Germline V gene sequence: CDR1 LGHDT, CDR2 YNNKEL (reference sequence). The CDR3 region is CASSHRWVRAGAYYEQYF. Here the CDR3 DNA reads TGTGCCAGCAGCCATCGGTGGGTTCGAGCGGGGGCCTACTACGAGCAGTACTTC.

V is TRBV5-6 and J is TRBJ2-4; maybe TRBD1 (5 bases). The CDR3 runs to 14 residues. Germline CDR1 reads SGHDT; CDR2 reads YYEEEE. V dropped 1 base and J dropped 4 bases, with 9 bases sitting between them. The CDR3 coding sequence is TGTGCCAGCAGCTTGAGGGGTAATAAAAACATTCAGTACTTC. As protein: CASSLRGNKNIQYF.

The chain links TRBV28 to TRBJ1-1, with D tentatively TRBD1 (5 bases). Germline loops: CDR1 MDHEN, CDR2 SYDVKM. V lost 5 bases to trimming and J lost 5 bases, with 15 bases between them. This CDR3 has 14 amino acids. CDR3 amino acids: CASSNPDQGTEAFF. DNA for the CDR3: TGTGCCAGCAGTAACCCTGACCAGGGTACTGAAGCTTTCTTT.

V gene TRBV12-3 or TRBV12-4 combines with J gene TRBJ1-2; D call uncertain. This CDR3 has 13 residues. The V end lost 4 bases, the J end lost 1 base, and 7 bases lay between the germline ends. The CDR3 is CASSSGVNYGYTF. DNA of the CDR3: TGTGCCAGCAGTTCCGGGGTTAACTATGGCTACACCTTC.